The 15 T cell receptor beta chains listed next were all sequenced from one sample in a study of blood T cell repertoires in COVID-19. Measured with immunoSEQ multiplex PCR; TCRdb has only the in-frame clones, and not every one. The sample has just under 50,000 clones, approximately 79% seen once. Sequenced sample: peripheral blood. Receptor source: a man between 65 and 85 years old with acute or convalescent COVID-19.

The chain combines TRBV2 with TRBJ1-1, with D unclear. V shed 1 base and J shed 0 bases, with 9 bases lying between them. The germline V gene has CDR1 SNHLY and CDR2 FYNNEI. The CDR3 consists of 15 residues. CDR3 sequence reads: CASSEDQYMNTEAFF. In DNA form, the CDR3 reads TGTGCCAGCAGTGAAGACCAGTACATGAACACTGAAGCTTTCTTT. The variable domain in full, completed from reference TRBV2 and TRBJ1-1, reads EPEVTQTPSHQVTQMGQEVILRCVPISNHLYFYWYRQILGQKVEFLVSFYNNEISEKSEIFDDQFSVERPDGSNFTLKIRSTKLEDSAMYFCASSEDQYMNTEAFFGQGTRLTVV.

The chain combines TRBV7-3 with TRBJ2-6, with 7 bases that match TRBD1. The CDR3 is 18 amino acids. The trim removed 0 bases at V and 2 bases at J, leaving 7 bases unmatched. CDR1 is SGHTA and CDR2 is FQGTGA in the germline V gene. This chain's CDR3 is CASSLTPPTGAGANVLTF. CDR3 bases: TGTGCCAGCAGCTTAACCCCCCCAACAGGGGCTGGGGCCAACGTCCTGACTTTC.

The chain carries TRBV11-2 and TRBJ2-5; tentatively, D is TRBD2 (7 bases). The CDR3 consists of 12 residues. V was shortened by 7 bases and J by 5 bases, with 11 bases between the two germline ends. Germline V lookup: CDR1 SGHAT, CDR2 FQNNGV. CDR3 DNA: TGTGCCAGCAAGGGGGGGTGGGAGACCCAGTACTTC. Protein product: CASKGGWETQYF.

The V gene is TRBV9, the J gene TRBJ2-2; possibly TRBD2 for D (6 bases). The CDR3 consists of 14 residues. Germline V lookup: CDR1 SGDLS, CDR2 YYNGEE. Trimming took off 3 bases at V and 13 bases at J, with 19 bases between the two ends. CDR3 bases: TGTGCCAGCAGCGCCACCCAGGGACTGAGTAGGCTGTTTTTT. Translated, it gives CASSATQGLSRLFF.

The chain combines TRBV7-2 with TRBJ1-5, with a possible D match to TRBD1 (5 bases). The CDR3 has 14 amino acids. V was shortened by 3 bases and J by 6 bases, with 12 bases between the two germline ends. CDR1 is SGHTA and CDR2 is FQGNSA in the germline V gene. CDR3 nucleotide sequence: TGTGCCAGCAGCTTGGGCGCGGGGACTCAGCCCCAGCATTTT. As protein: CASSLGAGTQPQHF.

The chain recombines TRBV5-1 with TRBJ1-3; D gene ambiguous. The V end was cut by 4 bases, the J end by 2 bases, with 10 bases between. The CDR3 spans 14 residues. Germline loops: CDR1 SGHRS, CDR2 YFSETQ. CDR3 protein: CASSPGGPGNTIYF. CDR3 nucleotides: TGCGCCAGCAGCCCCGGAGGCCCTGGAAACACCATATATTTT.

The CDR3 DNA sequence: TGTGCCAGCAGCTTAGGGGGCAGGGGGGACACTGAAGCTTTCTTT. Its protein product is CASSLGGRGDTEAFF. The rearrangement joins TRBV7-9 to TRBJ1-1, with 7 bases identical to TRBD1. Looked up from germline, CDR1 is SEHNR and CDR2 is FQNEAQ (reference sequence). The CDR3 covers 15 residues. V gave up 1 base and J gave up 3 bases; unmatched junction bases: 5.

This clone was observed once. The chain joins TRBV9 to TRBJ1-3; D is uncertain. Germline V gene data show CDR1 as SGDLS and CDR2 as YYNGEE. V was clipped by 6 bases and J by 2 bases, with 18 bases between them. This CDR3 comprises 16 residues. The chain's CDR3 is CASTRSTGYTGNTIYF. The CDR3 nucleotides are TGTGCCAGCACTCGCTCTACGGGTTACACTGGAAACACCATATATTTT.

Here the CDR3 reads CASIRDTPRVTMNTEAFF. The CDR3 coding sequence is TGTGCCAGCATTCGGGACACCCCGCGGGTTACCATGAACACTGAAGCTTTCTTT. This rearrangement joins TRBV2 to TRBJ1-1, with D maybe TRBD1 (6 bases). There are 18 residues in the CDR3. Trimming shortened V by 7 bases and J by 0 bases, and 24 bases separated the two germline ends. The germline V gene encodes CDR1 SNHLY and CDR2 FYNNEI.

CDR3 residues: CASRRQGLTYEQYF. The CDR3, as DNA: TGTGCCAGCAGGCGCCAGGGGTTAACCTACGAGCAGTACTTC. The rearrangement links TRBV6-5 to TRBJ2-7; weak D call: TRBD1 (6 bases). The germline V gene encodes CDR1 MNHEY and CDR2 SVGAGI. CDR3 length: 14 amino acids. Trimming removed 6 bases at V and 2 bases at J, with 14 bases between.

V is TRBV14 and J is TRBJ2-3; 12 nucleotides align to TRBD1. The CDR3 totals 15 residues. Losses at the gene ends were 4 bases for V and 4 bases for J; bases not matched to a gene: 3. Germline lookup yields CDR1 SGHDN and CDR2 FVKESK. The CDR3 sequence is CASSLGTGGADTQYF. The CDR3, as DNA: TGTGCCAGCAGCCTGGGGACAGGGGGCGCAGATACGCAGTATTTT.

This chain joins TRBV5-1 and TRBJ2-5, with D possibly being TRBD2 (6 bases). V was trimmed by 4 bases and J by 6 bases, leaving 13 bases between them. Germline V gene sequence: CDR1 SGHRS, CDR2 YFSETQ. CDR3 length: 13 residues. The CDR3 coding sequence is TGCGCCAGCAGCGCCCTCGGGGGAAAGACCCAGTACTTC. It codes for CASSALGGKTQYF.

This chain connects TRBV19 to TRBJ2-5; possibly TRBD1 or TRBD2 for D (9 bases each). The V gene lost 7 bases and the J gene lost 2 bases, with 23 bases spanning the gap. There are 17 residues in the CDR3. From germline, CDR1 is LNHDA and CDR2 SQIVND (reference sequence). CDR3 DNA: TGTGCCAGTATGGACAGGGGTGCAGCGGGGGGTCAAGAGACCCAGTACTTC. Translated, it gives CASMDRGAAGGQETQYF.

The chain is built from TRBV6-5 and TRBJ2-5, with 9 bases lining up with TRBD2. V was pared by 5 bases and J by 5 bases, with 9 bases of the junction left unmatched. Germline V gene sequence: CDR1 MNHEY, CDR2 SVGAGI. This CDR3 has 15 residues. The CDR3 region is CASSPSSGIRETQYF. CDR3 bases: TGTGCCAGCAGTCCTTCTAGCGGGATAAGGGAGACCCAGTACTTC.

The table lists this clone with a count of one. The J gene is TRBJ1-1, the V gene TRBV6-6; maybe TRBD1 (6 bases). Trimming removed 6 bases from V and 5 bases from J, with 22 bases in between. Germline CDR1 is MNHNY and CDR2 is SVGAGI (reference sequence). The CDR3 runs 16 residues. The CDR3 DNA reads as TGTGCCAGCAGCAGGCTAAAGACGGGAACAGGGACTGAAGCTTTCTTT. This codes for CASSRLKTGTGTEAFF.